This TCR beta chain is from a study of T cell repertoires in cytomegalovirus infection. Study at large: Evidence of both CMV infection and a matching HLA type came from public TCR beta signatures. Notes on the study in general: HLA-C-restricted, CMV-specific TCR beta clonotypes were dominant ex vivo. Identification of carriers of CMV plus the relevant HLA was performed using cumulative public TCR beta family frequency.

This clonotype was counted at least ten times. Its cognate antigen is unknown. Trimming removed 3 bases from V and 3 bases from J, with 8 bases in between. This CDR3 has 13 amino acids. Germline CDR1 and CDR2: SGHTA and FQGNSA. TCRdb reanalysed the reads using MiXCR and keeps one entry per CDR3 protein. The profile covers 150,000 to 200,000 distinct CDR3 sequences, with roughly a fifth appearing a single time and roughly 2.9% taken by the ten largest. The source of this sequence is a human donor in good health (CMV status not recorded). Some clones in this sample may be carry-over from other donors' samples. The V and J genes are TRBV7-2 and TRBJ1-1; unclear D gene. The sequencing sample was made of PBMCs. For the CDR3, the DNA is TGTGCCAGCAGCTTTCTGACCCACACTGAAGCTTTCTTT. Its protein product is CASSFLTHTEAFF.